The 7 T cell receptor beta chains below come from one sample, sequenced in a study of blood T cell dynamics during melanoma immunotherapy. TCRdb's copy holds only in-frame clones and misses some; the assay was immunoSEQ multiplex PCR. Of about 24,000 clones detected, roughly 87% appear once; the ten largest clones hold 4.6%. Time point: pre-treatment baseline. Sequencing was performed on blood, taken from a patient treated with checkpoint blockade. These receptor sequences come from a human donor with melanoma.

The CDR3: CASSLHRNNEQFF. CDR3 DNA: TGTGCCAGCAGCTTACACCGGAACAATGAGCAGTTCTTC. This chain joins TRBV7-8 and TRBJ2-1; D gene uncertain. This CDR3 contains 13 residues. Germline V gene sequence: CDR1 SGHVS, CDR2 FQNEAQ. V lost 2 bases and J lost 5, with 7 bases in between.

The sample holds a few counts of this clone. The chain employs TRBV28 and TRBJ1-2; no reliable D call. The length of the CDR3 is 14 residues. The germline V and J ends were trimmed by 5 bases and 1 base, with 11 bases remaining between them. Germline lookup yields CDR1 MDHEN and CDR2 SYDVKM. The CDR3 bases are TGTGCCAGCAGTGCGACGGAGGTTAACTATGGCTACACCTTC. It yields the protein CASSATEVNYGYTF.

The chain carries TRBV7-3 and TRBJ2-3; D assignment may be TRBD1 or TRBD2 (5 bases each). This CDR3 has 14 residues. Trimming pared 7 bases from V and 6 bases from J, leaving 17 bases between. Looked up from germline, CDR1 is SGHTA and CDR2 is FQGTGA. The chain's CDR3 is CASTRGPGEDTQYF. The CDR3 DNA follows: TGTGCCAGCACCCGGGGACCAGGAGAGGATACGCAGTATTTT.

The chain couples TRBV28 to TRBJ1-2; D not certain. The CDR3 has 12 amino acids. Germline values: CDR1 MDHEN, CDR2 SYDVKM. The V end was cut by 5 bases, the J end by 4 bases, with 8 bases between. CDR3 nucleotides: TGTGCCAGCAGTCTCGACACCTATGGCTACACCTTC. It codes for CASSLDTYGYTF.

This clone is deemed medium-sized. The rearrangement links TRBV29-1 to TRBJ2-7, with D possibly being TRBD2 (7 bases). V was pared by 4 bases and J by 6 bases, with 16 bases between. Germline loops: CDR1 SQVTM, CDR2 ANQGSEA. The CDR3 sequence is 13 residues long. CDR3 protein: CSVGSGEGSEQYF. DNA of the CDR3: TGCAGCGTTGGTTCAGGGGAGGGGAGCGAGCAGTACTTC.

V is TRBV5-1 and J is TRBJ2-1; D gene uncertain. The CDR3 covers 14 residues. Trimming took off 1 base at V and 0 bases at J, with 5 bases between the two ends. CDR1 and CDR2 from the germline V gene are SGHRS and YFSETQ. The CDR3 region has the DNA TGCGCCAGCAGCTTGTCCAGCTCCTACAATGAGCAGTTCTTC. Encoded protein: CASSLSSSYNEQFF.

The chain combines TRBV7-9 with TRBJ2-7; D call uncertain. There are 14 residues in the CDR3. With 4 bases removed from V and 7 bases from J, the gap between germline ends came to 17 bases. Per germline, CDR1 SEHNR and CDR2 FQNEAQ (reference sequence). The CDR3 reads CASSSRGMGKEQYF. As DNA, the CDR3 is TGTGCCAGCAGCTCCCGTGGGATGGGTAAGGAGCAGTACTTC.